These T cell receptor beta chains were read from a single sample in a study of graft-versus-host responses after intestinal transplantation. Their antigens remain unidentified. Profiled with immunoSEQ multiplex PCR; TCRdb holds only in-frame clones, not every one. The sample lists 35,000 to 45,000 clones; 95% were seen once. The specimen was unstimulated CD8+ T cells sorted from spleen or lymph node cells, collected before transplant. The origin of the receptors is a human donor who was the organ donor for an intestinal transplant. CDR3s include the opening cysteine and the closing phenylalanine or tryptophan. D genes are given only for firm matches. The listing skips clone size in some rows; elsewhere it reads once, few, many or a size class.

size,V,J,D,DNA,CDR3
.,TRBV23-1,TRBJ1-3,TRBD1,TGCGCCAGCAGTCAAGGAGGGGACAGGGCCATATATTTT,CASSQGGDRAIYF
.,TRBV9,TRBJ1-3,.,TGTGCCAGCGGGGCGCTTAATGGAAACACCATATATTTT,CASGALNGNTIYF
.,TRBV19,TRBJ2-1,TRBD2,TGTGCCAGTAGTATTGGACTAGCGACCTACAATGAGCAGTTCTTC,CASSIGLATYNEQFF
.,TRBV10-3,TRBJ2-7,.,TGTGCCAGCGGGCCCACTGCTTCGGTTCTGACCTACGAGCAGTACTTC,CASGPTASVLTYEQYF
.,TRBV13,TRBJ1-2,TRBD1,TGTGCCAGCAGGGACAGGGGAGCCCCTCCTTTCTATGGCTACACCTTC,CASRDRGAPPFYGYTF
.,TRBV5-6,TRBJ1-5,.,TGTGCCAGCAGCTTGGGAGGCAGCCATCAGCCCCAGCATTTT,CASSLGGSHQPQHF
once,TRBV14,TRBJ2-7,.,TGTGCCAGCAGCCAAGTCCAGGGGTCCTACGAGCAGTACTTC,CASSQVQGSYEQYF
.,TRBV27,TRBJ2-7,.,TGTGCCAGCAGTTTGGGCCAAGGTGGCTACGAGCAGTACTTC,CASSLGQGGYEQYF
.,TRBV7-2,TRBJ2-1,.,TGTGCCAGCAGCTTAGACAGGGTTGTTAACAATGAGCAGTTCTTC,CASSLDRVVNNEQFF
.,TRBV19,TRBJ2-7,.,TGTGCCAGTAGTATTTGGATTGTGGGAGGTCCTTCCTACGAGCAGTACTTC,CASSIWIVGGPSYEQYF
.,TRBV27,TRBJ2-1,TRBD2,TGTGCCAGCAGTTTGGCGGGGGGCTTGGGGAATGAGCAGTTCTTC,CASSLAGGLGNEQFF
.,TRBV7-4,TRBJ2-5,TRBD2,TGTGCCAGCAACTTCGCAGAGCGGGGAGGGGTGGAGACCCAGTACTTC,CASNFAERGGVETQYF
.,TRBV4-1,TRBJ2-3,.,TGCGCCAGCAGCCCAGATCTAAACAGGGGAGGAGGGATTTTTTTT,CASSPDLNRGGGIFF
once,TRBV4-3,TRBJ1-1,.,TGCGCCAGCAGTGGAAATATGAACACTGAAGCTTTCTTT,CASSGNMNTEAFF
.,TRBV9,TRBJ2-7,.,TGTGCCAGCAGCGTCGACAGCTCCCTCTCTAATGAGCAGTACTTC,CASSVDSSLSNEQYF
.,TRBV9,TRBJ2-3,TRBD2,TGTGCCAGCAGCGTCGGGGGGGGTATAACAGATACGCAGTATTTT,CASSVGGGITDTQYF
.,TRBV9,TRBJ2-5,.,TGTGCCAGCAGCGCCCGCCCGACGGGGGCCCAAGAGACCCAGTACTTC,CASSARPTGAQETQYF
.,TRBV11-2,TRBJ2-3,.,TGTGCCAGCGGCCGGACGAGGACTACGCCCGCAGATACGCAGTATTTT,CASGRTRTTPADTQYF
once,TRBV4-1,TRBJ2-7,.,TGCGCCAGCAGCCCGGAAACCGGGACGCGAGCCTCCTACGAGCAGTACTTC,CASSPETGTRASYEQYF
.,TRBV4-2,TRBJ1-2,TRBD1,TGTGCCAGCAGCCAAACTAGGGCAATCCAGGGGGACTATGGCTACACCTTC,CASSQTRAIQGDYGYTF
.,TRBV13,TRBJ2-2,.,TGTGCCAGCGTTTTCGGGGGGCGTGTCGGGGAGCTGTTTTTT,CASVFGGRVGELFF
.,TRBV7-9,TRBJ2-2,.,TGTGCCAGCAGCTCCCTAGTGGAGGGTCTGGGGGAGCTGTTTTTT,CASSSLVEGLGELFF
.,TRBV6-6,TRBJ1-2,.,TGTGCCAGCAGGATTGGTTATGGCTACACCTTC,CASRIGYGYTF
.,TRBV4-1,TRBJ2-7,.,TGCGCCAGCAGCCTCGCAGGGGTAGGGGAGCAGTACTTC,CASSLAGVGEQYF
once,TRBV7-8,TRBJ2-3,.,TGTGCCAGCAGCTCCGACTTAGATACGCAGTATTTT,CASSSDLDTQYF
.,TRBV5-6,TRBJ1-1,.,TGTGCCAGCAGCTACCGAGTCGTACGTGAGGACCCGAACACTGAAGCTTTCTTT,CASSYRVVREDPNTEAFF
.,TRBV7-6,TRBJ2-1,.,TGTGCCAGCAGCTTAGTCGGAGTCCCCGTTGAGCAGTTCTTC,CASSLVGVPVEQFF
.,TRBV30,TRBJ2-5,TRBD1,TGTGCCTCAGACTCTCAGGGGGTGCCGGAGACCCAGTACTTC,CASDSQGVPETQYF
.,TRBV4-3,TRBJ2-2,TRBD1,TGCGCCAGCAGCCAAGGGACAGGGGGCCTCGGGGAGCTGTTTTTT,CASSQGTGGLGELFF
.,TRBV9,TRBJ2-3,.,TGTGCCAGCAGCGTAGGGGGCAGAACAGATACGCAGTATTTT,CASSVGGRTDTQYF
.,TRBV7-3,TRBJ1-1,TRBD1,TGTGCCAGCAGCTTCAACAGGGGCACTGAAGCTTTCTTT,CASSFNRGTEAFF
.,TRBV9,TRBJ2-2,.,TGTGCCAGCAGCGTAAGACAGAGCACCGGGGAGCTGTTTTTT,CASSVRQSTGELFF
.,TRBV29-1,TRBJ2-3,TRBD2,TGCAGCATCTCCGGGACTATGGTTTTTGATACGCAGTATTTT,CSISGTMVFDTQYF
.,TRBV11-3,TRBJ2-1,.,TGTGCCAGCAGCTTAAGTGGGGGAAATGAGCAGTTCTTC,CASSLSGGNEQFF
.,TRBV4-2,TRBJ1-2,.,TGTGCCAGCAGCCAAGATCAGAGGGGCGAGGGGCAGCGAAACTATGGCTACACCTTC,CASSQDQRGEGQRNYGYTF
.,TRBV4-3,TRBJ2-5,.,TGCGCCAGCAGCCAAGACCTGAAAGAGACCCAGTACTTC,CASSQDLKETQYF
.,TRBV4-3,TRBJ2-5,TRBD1,TGCGCCAGCAGCCAAATCGGACAGGGGGCTATCGAGACCCAGTACTTC,CASSQIGQGAIETQYF
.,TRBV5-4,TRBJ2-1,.,TGTGCCAGCAGCTCCCTCTCTAGCCTACATGAGCAGTTCTTC,CASSSLSSLHEQFF
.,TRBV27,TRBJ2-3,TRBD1,TGTGCCAGCAGTTTTAAACAGGGGGCTAGCACAGATACGCAGTATTTT,CASSFKQGASTDTQYF
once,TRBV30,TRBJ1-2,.,TGTGCCTCCGTCAACCCCCTCCACCGGGGCGAAGCCTACGGCTACACCTTC,CASVNPLHRGEAYGYTF
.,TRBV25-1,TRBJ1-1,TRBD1,TGTGCCAGCAGAACATCCGGGGACAGTGAAGCTTTCTTT,CASRTSGDSEAFF
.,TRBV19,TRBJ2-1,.,TGTGCCAGTAGTATCCCCTCCTCCCTAGATATCCTTAATGAGCAGTTCTTC,CASSIPSSLDILNEQFF
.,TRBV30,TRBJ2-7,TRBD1,TGTGCCTGGAGTCCTGGGACAGCTGTTGGCGAGCAGTACTTC,CAWSPGTAVGEQYF
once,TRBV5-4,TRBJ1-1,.,TGTGCCAGCAGCTTGTTACAGGAGAACACTGAAGCTTTCTTT,CASSLLQENTEAFF
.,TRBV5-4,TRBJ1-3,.,TGTGCCAGCAGCCATGACACTGGAAACACCATATATTTT,CASSHDTGNTIYF
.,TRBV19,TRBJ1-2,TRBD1,TGTGCCAGTAGTAAAAAGGGGACAGGGATCTGGGATGGCTACACCTTC,CASSKKGTGIWDGYTF
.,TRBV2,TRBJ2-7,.,TGTGCCAGCAGGAGGGCGATCTACGAGCAGTACTTC,CASRRAIYEQYF
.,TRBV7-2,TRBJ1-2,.,TGTGCCAGCAAAGGAGCAGGGAGCTATGGCTACACCTTC,CASKGAGSYGYTF
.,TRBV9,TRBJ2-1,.,TGTGCCAGCAGCTTGGACAGTTTCAAAAATGAGCAGTTCTTC,CASSLDSFKNEQFF
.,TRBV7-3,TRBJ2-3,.,TGTGCCAGCAGTTTATCGGGACCACTGGCGGATACGCAGTATTTT,CASSLSGPLADTQYF
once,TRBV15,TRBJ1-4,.,TGTGCCACCAGCCTCGATGCAACTAATGAAAAACTGTTTTTT,CATSLDATNEKLFF
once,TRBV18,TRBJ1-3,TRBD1,TGTGCCAGCTCACAGAAGGGGGCATTATCTGGAAACACCATATATTTT,CASSQKGALSGNTIYF
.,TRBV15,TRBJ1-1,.,TGTGCCACCAGCAGAGTGGGGGGGAACACTGAAGCTTTCTTT,CATSRVGGNTEAFF